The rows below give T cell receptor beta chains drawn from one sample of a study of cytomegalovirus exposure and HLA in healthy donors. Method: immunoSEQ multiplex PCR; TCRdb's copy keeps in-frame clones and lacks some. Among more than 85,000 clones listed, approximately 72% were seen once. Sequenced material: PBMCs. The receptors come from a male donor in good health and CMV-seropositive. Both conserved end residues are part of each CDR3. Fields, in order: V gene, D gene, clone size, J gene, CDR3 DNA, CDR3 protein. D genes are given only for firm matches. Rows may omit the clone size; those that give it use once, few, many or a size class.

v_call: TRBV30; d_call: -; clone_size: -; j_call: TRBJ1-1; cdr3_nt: TGTGCCTGGACAAGGGACTCAGGCACTGAAGCTTTCTTT; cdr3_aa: CAWTRDSGTEAFF
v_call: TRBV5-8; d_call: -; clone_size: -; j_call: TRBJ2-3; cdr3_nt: TGTGCCAGCAGCCCCAGACAGGACTCCACAGATACGCAGTATTTT; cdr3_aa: CASSPRQDSTDTQYF
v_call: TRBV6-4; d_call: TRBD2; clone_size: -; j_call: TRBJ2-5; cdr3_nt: TGTGCCAGCAGTGACCTCGGCTTCCTAGCGGGGGTCCAAGAGACCCAGTACTTC; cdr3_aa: CASSDLGFLAGVQETQYF
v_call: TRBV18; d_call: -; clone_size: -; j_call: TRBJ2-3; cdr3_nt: TGTGCCAGCTCACCAACTGGGAGGCCAGACACAGATACGCAGTATTTT; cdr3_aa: CASSPTGRPDTDTQYF
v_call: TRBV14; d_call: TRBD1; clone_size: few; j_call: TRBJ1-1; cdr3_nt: TGTGCCAGCAGCCGGCAGGGGGCATTGAACACTGAAGCTTTCTTT; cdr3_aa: CASSRQGALNTEAFF
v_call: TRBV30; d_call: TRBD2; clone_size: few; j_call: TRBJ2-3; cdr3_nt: TGTGCCTGGAGTAAGGGACTAGCGTTTGTGGGAGATACGCAGTATTTT; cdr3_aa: CAWSKGLAFVGDTQYF
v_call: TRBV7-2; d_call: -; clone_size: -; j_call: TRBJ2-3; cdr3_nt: TGTGCCAGCAGCTTAGTCGGGGGAGAGGCAGATACGCAGTATTTT; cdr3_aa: CASSLVGGEADTQYF
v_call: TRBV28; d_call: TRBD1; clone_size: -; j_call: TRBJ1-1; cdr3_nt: TGTGCCAGCAGTCTTGAGACAGGGTTAGCTTTCTTT; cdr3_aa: CASSLETGLAFF
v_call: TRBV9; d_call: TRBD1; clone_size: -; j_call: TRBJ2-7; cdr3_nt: TGTGCCAGCAGCGTAGGGCAGGGGGCGAGGGAGCAGTACTTC; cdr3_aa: CASSVGQGAREQYF
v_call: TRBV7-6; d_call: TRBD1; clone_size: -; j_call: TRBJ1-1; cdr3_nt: TGTGCCAGCAGCTTAGCGGGACAGCAAGCTTTCTTT; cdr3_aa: CASSLAGQQAFF
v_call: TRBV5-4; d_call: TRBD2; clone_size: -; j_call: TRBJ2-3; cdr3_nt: TGTGCCAGCAGCTTGGTTCAGCGGGGGGGCACAGATACGCAGTATTTT; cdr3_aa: CASSLVQRGGTDTQYF
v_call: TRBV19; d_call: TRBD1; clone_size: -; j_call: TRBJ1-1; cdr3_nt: TGTGCCAGTAGTATTTCGCCGAGCAGGACAGGGGGGACTGAAGCTTTCTTT; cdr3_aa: CASSISPSRTGGTEAFF